The 21 T cell receptor beta chains in this list originate from one sample, sequenced in a study of blood T cells in healthy people across ages. A second PCR of 7 to 11 cycles used a sample-barcoded 5' primer and a J-beta primer mix. TCRdb called the 5' RACE reads again in MiXCR, with one record for every CDR3 protein. Here the sample spans around 1,900,000 distinct CDR3 sequences, roughly two fifths being singletons. The sample consisted of blood. The receptors here all came from a human donor in good health.

The rearrangement links TRBV28 to TRBJ1-1, with a weak D call TRBD1 (5 bases). Germline CDR1 MDHEN, CDR2 SYDVKM. The CDR3 covers 18 residues. V lost 5 bases and J 0 bases, leaving 22 bases between the germline ends. The DNA for the CDR3 is TGTGCCAGCAGTGCAGTACCGGGACTCGGGATAATGAACACTGAAGCTTTCTTT. Translated, it gives CASSAVPGLGIMNTEAFF.

This clonotype was counted a few times. V gene TRBV20-1 combines with J gene TRBJ2-5; D gene uncertain. V lost 4 bases to trimming and J lost 5 bases, with 14 bases between them. The length of the CDR3 is 13 residues. In germline, CDR1 is DFQATT, CDR2 SNEGSKA (reference sequence). The CDR3 reads CSANANPGETQYF. DNA for the CDR3: TGCAGTGCTAACGCTAACCCCGGGGAGACCCAGTACTTC.

This clonotype showed up just a few times. The gene calls are TRBV20-1 and TRBJ2-4; 7 positions agree with TRBD2. The trim removed 0 bases at V and 7 bases at J, leaving 3 bases unmatched. The CDR3 covers 13 residues. The V gene's germline CDR1 is DFQATT and CDR2 SNEGSKA (reference sequence). The CDR3 DNA follows: TGCAGTGCTAGAGACGGGGGGAGGAACATTCAGTACTTC. Amino acid sequence: CSARDGGRNIQYF.

There are a few counts of this clonotype. V and J are TRBV4-3 and TRBJ1-3; tentative D call: TRBD1 (5 bases). The CDR3 covers 15 residues. Looked up from germline, CDR1 is LGHNA and CDR2 is YSLEER. The germline V and J ends were trimmed by 10 bases and 0 bases, with 16 bases remaining between them. The chain's CDR3 is CATSPGTASGNTIYF. The CDR3 region has the DNA TGCGCCACCAGTCCCGGGACGGCCTCTGGAAACACCATATATTTT.

The V gene is TRBV20-1, the J gene TRBJ1-6; D is undetermined. Germline assignment: CDR1 DFQATT and CDR2 SNEGSKA (reference sequence). V was cut by 1 base and J by 0 bases, with 22 bases left in between. CDR3 size: 20 residues. CDR3 region: CSARAPQTLGRSSYNSPLHF. The CDR3, as DNA: TGCAGTGCTAGAGCCCCCCAGACATTAGGTAGGAGCTCCTATAATTCACCCCTCCACTTT.

The table lists this clonotype with a few counts. The V gene is TRBV4-2, the J gene TRBJ2-5; D unresolved. The CDR3 runs to 14 residues. The V gene lost 1 base and the J gene lost 5 bases, with 11 bases spanning the gap. The germline V gene encodes CDR1 LGHNA and CDR2 YNFKEQ. CDR3 bases: TGTGCCAGCAGCCAAGCTCTCGGGCAGGAGACCCAGTACTTC. Its protein is CASSQALGQETQYF.

This clonotype has a handful of counts. The CDR3 region has the DNA TGTGCCAGCGGGGCACAGGACAATCAGCCCCAGCATTTT. It specifies CASGAQDNQPQHF. The chain recombines TRBV2 with TRBJ1-5, with D tentatively TRBD1 (5 bases). The length of the CDR3 is 13 residues. Germline V gene data show CDR1 as SNHLY and CDR2 as FYNNEI. V was pared by 8 bases and J by 3 bases, with 11 bases between.

A word on this clonotype: This may come from a read error, since a much larger clone is one base off. This chain links TRBV12-3 or TRBV12-4 with TRBJ2-6; D perhaps matches TRBD1 (5 bases). This CDR3 is 15 amino acids long. CDR3 region: CAGSEGVSGANVLTF. DNA of the CDR3: TGTGCCGGCAGTGAAGGGGTCTCTGGGGCCAACGTCCTGACTTTC.

V and J are TRBV11-1 and TRBJ2-5; TRBD1 is a possible D gene (6 bases). The better agreement between TRBJ2-7 and the DNA end casts doubt on the J call. Germline V gene data show CDR1 as SGHAT and CDR2 as FQDESV (reference sequence). The CDR3 consists of 16 residues. The CDR3 DNA follows: TGTGCCAGCAGCTCTGGAATACAGGGATGGTGCAACGAGCAGTACTTC. Amino acid sequence: CASSSGIQGWCNEQYF.

The chain links TRBV20-1 to TRBJ1-5; a weak D match, TRBD1 (5 bases). This CDR3 is built from 12 residues. V gave up 3 bases and J gave up 3 bases, with 6 bases separating them. CDR1 DFQATT and CDR2 SNEGSKA come from the germline V gene (reference sequence). The CDR3 sequence is CSASRVNQPQHF. CDR3 in DNA: TGCAGTGCTAGCAGGGTCAATCAGCCCCAGCATTTT.

This clonotype was seen only once. A junction end diverges from the germline sequence, so it may reflect a read error. The chain recombines TRBV5-4 with TRBJ1-3; weak D call: TRBD1 (5 bases). The length of the CDR3 is 13 residues. Per the germline V gene, CDR1 is SGHNT and CDR2 is YYREEE (reference sequence). The CDR3 coding sequence is TGCGCCAGCAGCCCAAGACAGGGAAACACCATATATTTT. Translation gives CASSPRQGNTIYF.

The table lists this clonotype with many counts. This chain links TRBV29-1 with TRBJ2-7; 8 bases line up with TRBD1. After removal of 1 base from V and 3 bases from J, the junction contained 5 bases not matched to a gene. The CDR3 runs 14 residues. The germline V gene has CDR1 SQVTM and CDR2 ANQGSEA. The chain's CDR3 is CSVEAGQADYEQYF. CDR3 in DNA: TGCAGCGTTGAAGCGGGACAGGCCGACTACGAGCAGTACTTC.

The chain has TRBV6-2 or TRBV6-3 and TRBJ2-5; possible D gene TRBD1, 6 bases. Per germline, CDR1 MNHEY and CDR2 SVGEGT. The CDR3 has 17 residues. Trimming took 0 bases from V and 3 from J, leaving 17 bases between them. Here the CDR3 reads CASSYSDQGPQEETQYF. The CDR3 DNA reads as TGTGCCAGCAGTTACTCCGATCAGGGGCCGCAGGAAGAGACCCAGTACTTC.

The V gene is TRBV7-3, the J gene TRBJ2-3, with D perhaps matching TRBD2 (5 bases). V was pared by 2 bases and J by 4 bases, with 10 bases between. This CDR3 has 14 residues. In germline, CDR1 is SGHTA, CDR2 FQGTGA. The DNA for the CDR3 is TGTGCCAGCAGCTTATTGGGGAGCCCAGATACGCAGTATTTT. This gives the protein CASSLLGSPDTQYF.

The chain uses TRBV28 and TRBJ1-5; the match to TRBD1 covers 9 bases. The CDR3 is 14 residues long. Germline V lookup: CDR1 MDHEN, CDR2 SYDVKM. J was trimmed by 7 bases and V by 5 bases; bases with no gene match: 6. Here the CDR3 DNA reads TGTGCCAGCAGTCCCCCAGGGACAGGGCAGCCCCAGCATTTT. It yields the protein CASSPPGTGQPQHF.

Only one count was recorded for this clonotype. The chain combines TRBV19 with TRBJ2-1; D gene uncertain. Germline values: CDR1 LNHDA, CDR2 SQIVND (reference sequence). The CDR3 extends over 14 amino acids. Trimming took 0 bases from V and 8 from J, leaving 11 bases between them. This chain's CDR3 is CASSIDGRNDEQFF. The CDR3, as DNA: TGTGCCAGTAGTATAGATGGGCGGAATGATGAGCAGTTCTTC.

The CDR3 DNA reads as TGTGCCAGCAGCTTTGCCAGAGGCTACACCTTC. It encodes CASSFARGYTF. This chain uses TRBV5-6 with TRBJ1-2; no clear D. The CDR3 length is 11 residues. CDR1 and CDR2 (germline): SGHDT, YYEEEE. V was clipped by 2 bases and J by 8 bases, with 7 bases between them.

The CDR3 DNA follows: TGTGCCTGGAGTCTGAAAGCCTATGGCTACACCTTC. Amino acids: CAWSLKAYGYTF. J is TRBJ1-2 and V is TRBV30; D call uncertain. V lost 2 bases to trimming and J lost 4 bases, with 8 bases between them. The CDR3 runs 12 residues. Germline V gene sequence: CDR1 GTSNPN, CDR2 SVGIG (reference sequence).

The chain employs TRBV7-3 and TRBJ2-2; the D call may be TRBD1 or TRBD2 (6 bases each). The CDR3 spans 16 residues. CDR1 SGHTA and CDR2 FQGTGA come from the germline V gene. V was shortened by 0 bases and J by 4 bases, with 12 bases between the two germline ends. The CDR3, as DNA: TGTGCCAGCAGCTTAACCGGGGGCCGTGGCACCGGGGAGCTGTTTTTT. Its translation: CASSLTGGRGTGELFF.

This chain links TRBV20-1 with TRBJ2-5; D may correspond to TRBD1 or TRBD2 (6 bases each). There are 15 residues in the CDR3. Trimming took 6 bases from V and 5 from J, leaving 22 bases between them. Germline V lookup: CDR1 DFQATT, CDR2 SNEGSKA (reference sequence). The CDR3 nucleotides are TGCAGTGCCCCAGGCGAGGGGGGATTTCAGGAGACCCAGTACTTC. Encoded protein: CSAPGEGGFQETQYF.

This clonotype has a handful of counts. This chain connects TRBV15 to TRBJ2-6, with no clear D. V lost 0 bases and J lost 1, with 7 bases in between. Looked up from germline, CDR1 is LNHNV and CDR2 is YYDKDF (reference sequence). There are 16 residues in the CDR3. The CDR3 protein is CATSRDARSGANVLTF. For the CDR3, the DNA is TGTGCCACCAGCAGAGATGCCAGGTCTGGGGCCAACGTCCTGACTTTC.